A single sample gave rise to the 30 T cell receptor beta chains below, sequenced in a study of T cells after yellow fever vaccination. Using its own MiXCR run on the 5' RACE reads, TCRdb lists one record per CDR3 protein. The table shows 95,000 to 150,000 distinct CDR3 sequences, with around 9.8% occurring only once. The sequences come from CD8+ T cells sorted from PBMCs, collected on the day of the yellow fever booster vaccination. The receptors stem from a man aged 18 to 29 who received the YFV17D yellow fever vaccine.

In this sample, this clonotype turned up a few times. The chain combines TRBV5-4 with TRBJ2-3; D may match TRBD1 or TRBD2 (6 bases each). Trimming stripped 3 bases from V and 4 bases from J, with 15 bases between. The CDR3 runs 15 residues. Germline V lookup: CDR1 SGHNT, CDR2 YYREEE (reference sequence). Here the CDR3 DNA reads TGTGCCAGCAGCTCGAACATGGGGGGCGCAGATACGCAGTATTTT. It specifies CASSSNMGGADTQYF.

The rearrangement uses TRBV6-5 and TRBJ2-1; tentative D call: TRBD2 (5 bases). Germline V gene data show CDR1 as MNHEY and CDR2 as SVGAGI. CDR3 length equals 14 residues. Trimming took 0 bases from V and 4 from J, leaving 7 bases between them. CDR3 region: CASSYSRDYNEQFF. CDR3 nucleotide sequence: TGTGCCAGCAGTTACTCGAGGGATTACAATGAGCAGTTCTTC.

This sequence joins TRBV3-1 and TRBJ2-1, with TRBD1 matching over 8 bases. CDR1 LGHDT and CDR2 YNNKEL come from the germline V gene (reference sequence). This CDR3 is 15 amino acids long. The V and J ends lost 1 base and 9 bases, in that order; junction bases with no gene match: 8. The CDR3 DNA is TGTGCCAGCAGCCAAGTTGCAGGGGGCTTATCTGAGCAGTTCTTC. Amino acids: CASSQVAGGLSEQFF.

This chain uses TRBV9 with TRBJ2-2; D not resolved. Germline V gives CDR1 SGDLS, CDR2 YYNGEE. This CDR3 region has 11 residues. Trimming shortened V by 1 base and J by 6 bases, and 1 base separated the two germline ends. CDR3 protein: CASSVPGELFF. In DNA, the CDR3 is TGTGCCAGCAGCGTACCCGGGGAGCTGTTTTTT.

This clonotype was observed a few times. V and J are TRBV4-1 and TRBJ2-5; 9 nucleotides line up with TRBD2. The CDR3 contains 17 residues. Trimming at V came to 0 bases and at J to 1 base, leaving 6 bases not matched to a gene. CDR1 MGHRA and CDR2 YSYEKL come from the germline V gene. The CDR3 protein is CASSQDRAGGSQETQYF. CDR3 coding DNA: TGCGCCAGCAGCCAAGACCGAGCGGGGGGCAGCCAAGAGACCCAGTACTTC.

The genes are TRBV3-2 and TRBJ1-5; the D call TRBD1 from the table was never checked on the DNA. TRBV3-2 is flagged as a pseudogene. The CDR3 extends over 16 amino acids. Here the CDR3 reads CASSQGTGQGNQPQHF. The CDR3 bases are TGTGCCAGCAGCCAAGGAACGGGACAGGGGAATCAGCCCCAGCATTTT.

The rearrangement links TRBV4-1 to TRBJ1-1; 7 bases line up with TRBD1. Germline V lookup: CDR1 MGHRA, CDR2 YSYEKL. The CDR3 spans 19 residues. The junction had 15 bases not matched to a gene; V was cut back by 0 bases and J by 2 bases. CDR3 in amino acids: CASSQDLGQRAGGNTEAFF. In DNA form, the CDR3 reads TGCGCCAGCAGCCAAGATCTGGGACAGAGGGCAGGGGGAAACACTGAAGCTTTCTTT.

J is TRBJ1-1 and V is TRBV29-1; D is ambiguous. Germline V gene data show CDR1 as SQVTM and CDR2 as ANQGSEA. V shed 3 bases and J shed 11 bases, with 13 bases lying between them. This CDR3 contains 11 residues. The CDR3 reads CSVDTAYGAFF. DNA for the CDR3: TGCAGCGTTGATACGGCTTATGGGGCTTTCTTT.

Only a few counts were recorded for this clonotype. The chain links TRBV10-3 to TRBJ1-5; a possible D gene is TRBD1 (6 bases). Germline CDR1 and CDR2: ENHRY and SYGVKD. This CDR3 region has 14 residues. Trimming stripped 3 bases from V and 4 bases from J, with 10 bases between. The CDR3 here is CAISETGQNQPQHF. CDR3 nucleotide sequence: TGTGCCATCAGTGAAACTGGACAGAATCAGCCCCAGCATTTT.

This clonotype was recorded many times. This sequence joins TRBV12-3 or TRBV12-4 and TRBJ1-6, with D unresolved. Trimming removed 3 bases from V and 4 bases from J, with 4 bases in between. This CDR3 is built from 13 residues. The CDR3: CASSFGYNSPLHF. The CDR3 nucleotides are TGTGCCAGCAGTTTTGGGTATAATTCACCCCTCCACTTT.

In nucleotides, the CDR3 is TGTGCCAGCAGCTTAGCGAGGGGGCCAGAGACCCAGTACTTC. Translating gives CASSLARGPETQYF. V gene TRBV7-8 combines with J gene TRBJ2-5; 7 bases map to TRBD1. Germline lookup yields CDR1 SGHVS and CDR2 FQNEAQ. The V segment lost 0 bases and the J segment 4 bases; nucleotides outside the gene matches: 2. The CDR3 contains 14 residues.

This clonotype turned up a few times. This chain connects TRBV7-9 to TRBJ1-1, with 8 positions matching TRBD1. Trimming at V came to 7 bases and at J to 6 bases, leaving 10 bases not matched to a gene. This CDR3 is built from 14 residues. Looked up from germline, CDR1 is SEHNR and CDR2 is FQNEAQ (reference sequence). The CDR3 region is CASTGQGLSPEAFF. CDR3 DNA: TGTGCCAGCACAGGACAGGGCCTTTCCCCTGAAGCTTTCTTT.

The J gene is TRBJ2-1, the V gene TRBV27, with TRBD2 matching over 7 bases. Germline CDR1 is MNHEY and CDR2 is SMNVEV (reference sequence). V lost 8 bases, J lost 0 bases, and 10 bases stayed unmatched. The CDR3 covers 16 residues. CDR3 sequence reads: CASRKTSRSSYNEQFF. For the CDR3, the DNA is TGTGCCAGCCGGAAGACTAGCCGAAGCTCCTACAATGAGCAGTTCTTC.

This clonotype was seen ten or more times. The rearrangement uses TRBV20-1 and TRBJ2-2; tentatively, D is TRBD1 (6 bases). This CDR3 contains 15 residues. Germline V CDR1 and CDR2: DFQATT, SNEGSKA (reference sequence). V dropped 0 bases and J dropped 1 base, with 9 bases sitting between them. The CDR3 nucleotides read TGCAGTGCTAGAGATTTACAGGGGAACACCGGGGAGCTGTTTTTT. Its protein is CSARDLQGNTGELFF.

This clonotype was recorded at least ten times. The chain uses TRBV6-6 and TRBJ1-5; the D gene is possibly TRBD1 (6 bases). CDR3 length: 17 residues. Deletions cut 1 base from V and 7 bases from J, with 20 bases between. Germline V gene lookup returns CDR1 MNHNY and CDR2 SVGAGI (reference sequence). In DNA, the CDR3 is TGTGCCAGCAGTTACTATGGAGCCAGGGGTGGCGGCCAGCCCCAGCATTTT. Protein sequence: CASSYYGARGGGQPQHF.

This clonotype was picked up a small number of times. This chain uses TRBV5-1 with TRBJ2-2; a possible D gene is TRBD2 (6 bases). From germline, CDR1 is SGHRS and CDR2 YFSETQ. Deletions cut 2 bases from V and 4 bases from J, with 9 bases between. The CDR3 has 14 amino acids. DNA of the CDR3: TGCGCCAGCAGCTTTTACGGGGGCACCGGGGAGCTGTTTTTT. Translation: CASSFYGGTGELFF.

Only a few counts were recorded for this clonotype. This sequence joins TRBV19 and TRBJ1-6; D remains ambiguous. This CDR3 has 14 amino acids. CDR1 is LNHDA, CDR2 SQIVND, per germline (reference sequence). Trimming took off 6 bases at V and 9 bases at J, with 15 bases between the two ends. CDR3 sequence reads: CASSPFRGSSPLHF. CDR3 coding DNA: TGTGCCAGTAGCCCCTTTCGTGGTAGTTCACCCCTCCACTTT.

The chain recombines TRBV6-1 with TRBJ2-2; the match to TRBD1 covers 7 bases. With V trimmed by 2 bases and J by 5 bases, 14 bases remained unmatched. CDR1 MNHNS and CDR2 SASEGT come from the germline V gene. The CDR3 contains 18 residues. This CDR3 reads CASSEKFWDSTLTGELFF. The CDR3 DNA reads as TGTGCCAGCAGTGAAAAATTTTGGGACAGTACCCTGACCGGGGAGCTGTTTTTT.

In this sample, this clonotype turned up a few times. The chain joins TRBV29-1 to TRBJ2-7; D is possibly TRBD1 (5 bases). Germline V CDR1 and CDR2: SQVTM, ANQGSEA. V dropped 2 bases and J dropped 9 bases, with 17 bases sitting between them. The CDR3 is made up of 13 amino acids. The CDR3 loop is CSVEPAQGSGQYF. In DNA form, the CDR3 reads TGCAGCGTTGAACCGGCGCAGGGTTCTGGGCAGTACTTC.

This clonotype was recorded many times. The J gene is TRBJ2-4, the V gene TRBV29-1; 9 bases agree with TRBD1. Losses at the gene ends were 2 bases for V and 6 bases for J; bases not matched to a gene: 5. Germline CDR1 reads SQVTM; CDR2 reads ANQGSEA. The CDR3 is 14 amino acids. In DNA, the CDR3 is TGCAGCGTTGAACCCCCGGGACAGGGAAACATTCAGTACTTC. Amino acid sequence: CSVEPPGQGNIQYF.

The rearrangement links TRBV7-2 to TRBJ1-2; D unresolved. Germline V gene lookup returns CDR1 SGHTA and CDR2 FQGNSA. The CDR3 has 14 amino acids. Trimming removed 5 bases from V and 1 base from J, with 11 bases in between. The CDR3 here is CASSNMRSNYGYTF. The CDR3 DNA follows: TGTGCCAGCAGCAATATGAGAAGTAACTATGGCTACACCTTC.

This clonotype was seen a handful of times. The genes are TRBV6-2 or TRBV6-3 and TRBJ1-1, with a possible D match to TRBD1 (6 bases). The V gene lost 10 bases and the J gene lost 9 bases, with 18 bases spanning the gap. Germline V gene data show CDR1 as MNHEY and CDR2 as SVGEGT. The CDR3 loop spans 12 amino acids. CDR3 in amino acids: CATRRGNSKAFF. DNA for the CDR3: TGTGCCACTCGGAGGGGGAACTCTAAAGCTTTCTTT.

This clonotype has ten or more counts. This sequence joins TRBV6-2 or TRBV6-3 and TRBJ2-1; 9 bases agree with TRBD2. Trimming at V came to 10 bases and at J to 5 bases, leaving 6 bases not matched to a gene. The CDR3 sequence is 13 residues long. Germline CDR1 MNHEY, CDR2 SVGEGT. In nucleotides, the CDR3 is TGTGCCACGAATAGCGGGAGTAACAATGAGCAGTTCTTC. It yields the protein CATNSGSNNEQFF.

The chain is built from TRBV29-1 and TRBJ1-1; no clear D. V lost 4 bases and J 1 base, leaving 10 bases between the germline ends. The CDR3 has 13 residues. From germline, CDR1 is SQVTM and CDR2 ANQGSEA. DNA for the CDR3: TGCAGCGTTGTGGACGGCAAGAACACTGAAGCTTTCTTT. It encodes CSVVDGKNTEAFF.

There are a few counts of this clonotype. This chain uses TRBV29-1 with TRBJ2-5; 15 bases agree with TRBD2. The CDR3 is 16 residues long. Trimming cost V 6 bases and J 4 bases; bases outside gene matches: 9. Germline-derived CDR1 and CDR2 are SQVTM and ANQGSEA. The DNA for the CDR3 is TGCAGCGTACTGGGGACTAGCGGGGGGTTGCTAGAGACCCAGTACTTC. As protein: CSVLGTSGGLLETQYF. The variable domain in full, completed from reference TRBV29-1 and TRBJ2-5, reads SAVISQKPSRDICQRGTSLTIQCQVDSQVTMMFWYRQQPGQSLTLIATANQGSEATYESGFVIDKFPISRPNLTFSTLTVSNMSPEDSSIYLCSVLGTSGGLLETQYFGPGTRLLVL.

This clonotype has at least ten counts. The chain has TRBV7-9 and TRBJ2-1; 8 bases line up with TRBD2. The germline V gene has CDR1 SEHNR and CDR2 FQNEAQ (reference sequence). V lost 6 bases, J lost 6 bases, and 10 bases stayed unmatched. This CDR3 has 15 residues. CDR3 nucleotides: TGTGCCAGCAGAACCGGGACTAGGGGTATCAATGAGCAGTTCTTC. Its translation is CASRTGTRGINEQFF. Full variable domain (rest looked up from reference TRBV7-9 and TRBJ2-1): DTGVSQNPRHKITKRGQNVTFRCDPISEHNRLYWYRQTLGQGPEFLTYFQNEAQLEKSRLLSDRFSAERPKGSFSTLEIQRTEQGDSAMYLCASRTGTRGINEQFFGPGTRLTVL.

The chain couples TRBV7-6 to TRBJ1-2, with D uncertain. V was cut by 5 bases and J by 4 bases, with 14 bases left in between. CDR3 size: 14 residues. Germline values: CDR1 SGHVS, CDR2 FNYEAQ. CDR3 region: CASSVDGSLYGYTF. CDR3 coding DNA: TGTGCCAGCAGCGTGGACGGGAGCCTCTATGGCTACACCTTC.

About this clonotype itself: Since a much larger clone is just one base distant, this may be a read error. This chain connects TRBV6-5 to TRBJ2-2; D gene ambiguous. Germline assignment: CDR1 MNHEY and CDR2 SVGAGI. The length of the CDR3 is 13 residues. Trimming removed 6 bases from V and 0 bases from J, with 5 bases in between. CDR3 region: CASSPTNTGELFF. CDR3 bases: TGTGCCAGCAGCCCAACGAACACCGGGGAGCTGTTTTTT.

V usage is TRBV7-8 and J usage is TRBJ2-7; 10 positions match TRBD2. With 5 bases clipped from V and 3 bases from J, the junction kept 4 bases outside the gene matches. The CDR3 extends over 14 amino acids. Germline V gene lookup returns CDR1 SGHVS and CDR2 FQNEAQ. CDR3 DNA: TGTGCCAGCAGCCCTAGCGGGGGTAACTACGAGCAGTACGTC. It yields the protein CASSPSGGNYEQYV.

This clonotype has only a few counts. V and J are TRBV29-1 and TRBJ2-1, with TRBD2 identical over 13 bases. The junction had 4 bases not matched to a gene; V was cut back by 7 bases and J by 4 bases. The CDR3 runs to 14 residues. Germline V gene data show CDR1 as SQVTM and CDR2 as ANQGSEA. The CDR3 coding sequence is TGCAGCGCCGGACTAGCGGGGGAGTACAATGAGCAGTTCTTC. Translation gives CSAGLAGEYNEQFF.